This is a list of T cell receptor beta chains from one sample in a study of beta chain features in type 1 diabetes. TCRdb's copy holds only in-frame clones and misses some; the assay was immunoSEQ multiplex PCR. The sample lists around 500,000 clones; over 10% were seen once. The sequencing sample was made of naive CD4+ T cells from blood. The receptors were sampled from a woman under 30 in good health. The CDR3 runs from the conserved cysteine through the conserved F or W. The order of the fields is clone size, V gene, J gene, D gene, CDR3 protein, CDR3 DNA. A D gene is named only where the DNA matches it firmly. Where a row states a size, it is once, few, many or the class of an expanded clone; other rows omit it.

size: few; V: TRBV7-9; J: TRBJ2-7; D: TRBD2; CDR3: CASSLRLAGSSYEQYF; DNA: TGTGCCAGCAGCCTGCGACTAGCGGGCAGCTCCTACGAGCAGTACTTC
size: .; V: TRBV30; J: TRBJ2-3; D: .; CDR3: CAWSVRSTDTQYF; DNA: TGTGCCTGGAGTGTACGCTCGACAGATACGCAGTATTTT
size: .; V: TRBV30; J: TRBJ1-5; D: .; CDR3: CAWTPALSNQPQHF; DNA: TGTGCCTGGACCCCCGCCCTCAGCAATCAGCCCCAGCATTTT
size: .; V: TRBV7-8; J: TRBJ1-4; D: TRBD1; CDR3: CASSSAPTGNEKLFF; DNA: TGTGCCAGCAGCTCTGCCCCGACAGGGAATGAAAAACTGTTTTTT
size: few; V: TRBV27; J: TRBJ2-5; D: .; CDR3: CASTARANPSQETQYF; DNA: TGTGCCAGCACCGCCCGAGCTAATCCATCCCAAGAGACCCAGTACTTC
size: .; V: TRBV25-1; J: TRBJ2-2; D: .; CDR3: CASSEPTDTGELFF; DNA: TGTGCCAGCAGTGAACCGACAGACACCGGGGAGCTGTTTTTT
size: many; V: TRBV30; J: TRBJ2-1; D: TRBD2; CDR3: CAWAGGNEQFF; DNA: TGTGCCTGGGCGGGAGGAAATGAGCAGTTCTTC
size: .; V: TRBV7-8; J: TRBJ2-1; D: .; CDR3: CASSLGPWMNEQFF; DNA: TGTGCCAGCAGCTTAGGGCCTTGGATGAATGAGCAGTTCTTC
size: many; V: TRBV30; J: TRBJ2-7; D: .; CDR3: CAWSVGGSSYEQYF; DNA: TGTGCCTGGAGTGTCGGGGGCAGCTCCTACGAGCAGTACTTC
size: few; V: TRBV25-1; J: TRBJ2-5; D: .; CDR3: CASSPVDRRGETQYF; DNA: TGTGCCAGCAGCCCCGTCGACAGGCGGGGGGAGACCCAGTACTTC
size: .; V: TRBV7-2; J: TRBJ1-5; D: TRBD1; CDR3: CASSLAGGGVNQPQHF; DNA: TGTGCCAGCAGCTTGGCAGGGGGCGGAGTCAATCAGCCCCAGCATTTT
size: .; V: TRBV4-3; J: TRBJ1-2; D: .; CDR3: CASSQAYGDYGYTF; DNA: TGCGCCAGCAGCCAGGCTTATGGGGACTATGGCTACACCTTC
size: .; V: TRBV29-1; J: TRBJ2-1; D: .; CDR3: CSVDSGGNEQFF; DNA: TGCAGCGTTGATTCCGGGGGCAATGAGCAGTTCTTC
size: .; V: TRBV10-3; J: TRBJ1-4; D: .; CDR3: CAISESRETNEKLFF; DNA: TGTGCCATCAGTGAGTCCAGGGAGACTAATGAAAAACTGTTTTTT
size: .; V: TRBV7-2; J: TRBJ2-3; D: TRBD2; CDR3: CASSPRLAGGTDTQYF; DNA: TGTGCCAGCAGCCCACGACTAGCGGGGGGCACAGATACGCAGTATTTT
size: .; V: TRBV7-9; J: TRBJ2-7; D: .; CDR3: CASERDPLHF; DNA: TGTGCCAGCGAGAGGGATCCGCTCCATTTC
size: few; V: TRBV13; J: TRBJ1-2; D: TRBD1; CDR3: CASSQQRQGGYGYTF; DNA: TGTGCCAGCAGCCAGCAGCGACAGGGGGGCTATGGCTACACCTTC
size: few; V: TRBV7-8; J: TRBJ2-4; D: .; CDR3: CASSLARIPREENIQYF; DNA: TGTGCCAGCAGCTTAGCGCGGATCCCCAGAGAGGAAAACATTCAGTACTTC
size: few; V: TRBV18; J: TRBJ2-1; D: TRBD2; CDR3: CASSPLLAGGSEQFF; DNA: TGTGCCAGCTCACCCCTACTAGCGGGGGGGAGTGAGCAGTTCTTC
size: .; V: TRBV7-8; J: TRBJ2-3; D: TRBD1; CDR3: CASSLDRGGNTQYF; DNA: TGTGCCAGCAGCTTGGACAGGGGAGGAAATACGCAGTATTTT
size: few; V: TRBV6-5; J: TRBJ1-6; D: TRBD1; CDR3: CATGTVGSPLHF; DNA: TGTGCGACCGGGACAGTCGGTTCACCCCTCCACTTT
size: .; V: TRBV7-3; J: TRBJ2-1; D: TRBD2; CDR3: CASSSRLAGSNNEQFF; DNA: TGTGCCAGCAGCTCAAGACTAGCGGGGTCAAACAATGAGCAGTTCTTC
size: few; V: TRBV2; J: TRBJ1-6; D: .; CDR3: CASSALNRVQPLHF; DNA: TGTGCCAGCAGCGCCCTTAATAGGGTCCAACCCCTCCACTTT
size: many; V: TRBV19; J: TRBJ2-1; D: TRBD2; CDR3: CASRGGRSSYNEQFF; DNA: TGTGCCAGTAGGGGCGGGAGGAGCTCCTACAATGAGCAGTTCTTC
size: few; V: TRBV29-1; J: TRBJ1-2; D: .; CDR3: CSVQGGGEHYGYTF; DNA: TGCAGCGTCCAAGGGGGGGGCGAGCACTATGGCTACACCTTC
size: .; V: TRBV7-8; J: TRBJ1-1; D: TRBD1; CDR3: CASSLAITTGFNTEAFF; DNA: TGTGCCAGCAGCTTAGCGATTACGACAGGGTTTAACACTGAAGCTTTCTTT
size: few; V: TRBV4-3; J: TRBJ2-1; D: TRBD2; CDR3: CASSHLQLREGGEQFF; DNA: TGCGCCAGCAGCCACTTGCAGTTGCGGGAGGGTGGTGAGCAGTTCTTC
size: .; V: TRBV15; J: TRBJ2-7; D: .; CDR3: CATSRGGGPYEQYF; DNA: TGTGCCACCAGCAGAGGGGGCGGACCCTACGAGCAGTACTTC
size: .; V: TRBV10-3; J: TRBJ1-5; D: .; CDR3: CAISAGVGPQHF; DNA: TGTGCCATCAGTGCGGGGGTTGGGCCCCAGCATTTT
size: few; V: TRBV5-1; J: TRBJ2-1; D: TRBD1; CDR3: CASSVTTGGYNEQFF; DNA: TGCGCCAGCAGCGTAACGACAGGGGGCTACAATGAGCAGTTCTTC
size: .; V: TRBV4-2; J: TRBJ1-2; D: TRBD1; CDR3: CASSLGQGNYGYTF; DNA: TGTGCCAGCAGCCTCGGACAGGGGAACTATGGCTACACCTTC